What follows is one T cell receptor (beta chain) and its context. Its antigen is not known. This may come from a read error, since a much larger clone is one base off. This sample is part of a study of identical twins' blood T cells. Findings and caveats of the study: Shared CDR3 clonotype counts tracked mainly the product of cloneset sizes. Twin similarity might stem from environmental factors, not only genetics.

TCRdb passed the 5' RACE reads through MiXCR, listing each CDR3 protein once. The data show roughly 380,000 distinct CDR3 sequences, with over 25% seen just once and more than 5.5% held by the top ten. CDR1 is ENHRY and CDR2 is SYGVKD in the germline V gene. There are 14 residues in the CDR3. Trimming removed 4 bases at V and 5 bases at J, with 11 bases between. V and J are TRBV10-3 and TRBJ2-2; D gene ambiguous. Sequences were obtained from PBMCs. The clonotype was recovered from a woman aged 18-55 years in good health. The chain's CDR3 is CAISGSSVTGELFF. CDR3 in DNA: TGTGCCATCAGTGGGTCGTCGGTAACCGGGGAGCTGTTTTTT.